This T cell receptor beta chain was observed in a study of blood T cell repertoires in COVID-19. Study at large: COVID-19 samples from acute and convalescent phases originated in the United States, Italy and Spain. Sources were T cells, B-cell-depleted T cells, or PBMCs; the material itself was cDNA or gDNA.

A COVID-19 case was met by exposed participants within 2 weeks before study entry. Original data processing: From reference gene primer amplification, estimates of nucleated cell counts were derived. Profiled with immunoSEQ multiplex PCR; TCRdb holds only in-frame clones, not every one. The DNA was the basis for D and trimming; V, J and clone size are from that table. The sample yields about 300,000 clones, roughly 89% seen once. The CDR3 contains 16 residues. V dropped 4 bases and J dropped 0 bases, with 13 bases sitting between them. Looked up from germline, CDR1 is LGHDT and CDR2 is YNNKEL (reference sequence).

Material: PBMCs or T cells enriched from blood (not recorded which). This chain connects TRBV3-1 (or the pseudogene TRBV3-2) to TRBJ1-3; D uncertain. The clonotype originates from a woman between 50 and 59 years old who had been exposed to COVID-19. CDR3 nucleotides: TGTGCCAGCAGCCCGCTCCGGGGAGCCTCTGGAAACACCATATATTTT. It specifies CASSPLRGASGNTIYF.